This record concerns one T cell receptor beta chain sequence. The antigen is unknown. Generated by immunoSEQ multiplex PCR, the TCRdb table keeps only in-frame clones and is missing some. This sample carries around 120,000 clones, more than 80% of them seen once, and the ten largest clones take 3.3%. Collection occurred without any documented infections or immune events in donors. CDR3 length: 15 residues. Germline V gene lookup returns CDR1 SGDLS and CDR2 YYNGEE. Trimming took 0 bases from V and 2 from J, leaving 11 bases between them. This entry comes from a study of identifying expanded T cells in peripheral blood. Study-level points and caveats: Clone count variance between roughly 2-week samples rose with total template count. Differentially abundant clones: roughly 1.3 between replicates, 16.4 at approximately 13 days, around 20 at four.

The material sequenced was blood. This chain uses TRBV9 with TRBJ1-2, with TRBD1 as a possible D gene (5 bases). The TCR was taken from a person aged 18-70 years in good health. The CDR3 loop reads CASSVGPGRNYGYTF. In DNA, the CDR3 is TGTGCCAGCAGCGTAGGTCCGGGACGGAACTATGGCTACACCTTC.